Shown below are 2 T cell receptor beta chains from a single sample sequenced in a study of shared clonotypes between healthy human individuals. The method was immunoSEQ multiplex PCR; TCRdb's version includes in-frame clones alone and lacks a portion of them. The data show around 2,000,000 clones, about 95% seen once. Naive CD8 populations comprised CD45RO-negative cells positively selected for CCR7, excluding terminally differentiated effector memory CD45RA+ cells. Sequencing was done on a sample of naive CD8+ T cells sorted from blood. Receptors were obtained from a young man in good health.

The V call is TRBV9, the J call TRBJ2-3; 10 positions match TRBD2. CDR3 length equals 16 residues. The V gene end was trimmed by 3 bases and the J gene end by 3 bases; junction bases not matched to a gene: 7. The germline CDR1 and CDR2 sequences are SGDLS and YYNGEE. The CDR3, as DNA: TGTGCCAGCAGCGCGAGCGGGAGGGCTACAACAGATACGCAGTATTTT. The encoded protein is CASSASGRATTDTQYF.

The V call is TRBV11-2, the J call TRBJ2-2; D gene uncertain. The CDR3 runs 15 residues. Germline V gene lookup returns CDR1 SGHAT and CDR2 FQNNGV. V was pared by 5 bases and J by 4 bases, with 14 bases between. CDR3 DNA sequence: TGTGCCAGCAGCCCGGCCTCGTGGCCCACCGGGGAGCTGTTTTTT. Translation: CASSPASWPTGELFF. Variable domain in full (rest from reference TRBV11-2 and TRBJ2-2): EAGVAQSPRYKIIEKRQSVAFWCNPISGHATLYWYQQILGQGPKLLIQFQNNGVVDDSQLPKDRFSAERLKGVDSTLKIQPAKLEDSAVYLCASSPASWPTGELFFGEGSRLTVL.